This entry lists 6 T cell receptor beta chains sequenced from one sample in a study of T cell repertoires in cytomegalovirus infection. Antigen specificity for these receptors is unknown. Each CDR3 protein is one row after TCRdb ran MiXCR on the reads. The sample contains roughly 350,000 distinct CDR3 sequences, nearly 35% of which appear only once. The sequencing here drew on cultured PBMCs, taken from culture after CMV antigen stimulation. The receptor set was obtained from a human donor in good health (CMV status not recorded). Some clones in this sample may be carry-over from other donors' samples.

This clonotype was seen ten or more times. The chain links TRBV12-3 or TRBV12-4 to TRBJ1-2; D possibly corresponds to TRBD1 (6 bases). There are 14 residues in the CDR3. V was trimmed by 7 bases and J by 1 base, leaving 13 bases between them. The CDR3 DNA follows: TGTGCCAGCATTCGAACAGGGCTTAACTATGGCTACACCTTC. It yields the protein CASIRTGLNYGYTF.

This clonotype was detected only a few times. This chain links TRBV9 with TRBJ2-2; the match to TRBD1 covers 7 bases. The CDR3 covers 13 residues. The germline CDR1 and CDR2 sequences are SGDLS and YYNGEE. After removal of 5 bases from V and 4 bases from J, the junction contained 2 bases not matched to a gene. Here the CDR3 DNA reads TGTGCCAGCAGGGGACAGCTCACCGGGGAGCTGTTTTTT. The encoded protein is CASRGQLTGELFF. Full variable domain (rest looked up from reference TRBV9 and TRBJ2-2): DSGVTQTPKHLITATGQRVTLRCSPRSGDLSVYWYQQSLDQGLQFLIQYYNGEERAKGNILERFSAQQFPDLHSELNLSSLELGDSALYFCASRGQLTGELFFGEGSRLTVL.

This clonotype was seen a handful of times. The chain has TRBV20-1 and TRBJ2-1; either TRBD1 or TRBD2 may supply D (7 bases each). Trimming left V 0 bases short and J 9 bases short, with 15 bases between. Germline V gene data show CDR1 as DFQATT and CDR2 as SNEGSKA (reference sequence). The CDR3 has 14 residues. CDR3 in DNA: TGCAGTGCTAGAGATGTGGGAGGGGGCATTGAGCAGTTCTTC. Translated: CSARDVGGGIEQFF.

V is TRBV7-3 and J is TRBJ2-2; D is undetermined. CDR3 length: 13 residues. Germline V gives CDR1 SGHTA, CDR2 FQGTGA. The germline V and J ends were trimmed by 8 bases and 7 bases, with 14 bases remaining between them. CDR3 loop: CASAPMSHGELFF. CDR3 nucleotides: TGTGCCAGCGCGCCTATGAGCCACGGGGAGCTGTTTTTT.

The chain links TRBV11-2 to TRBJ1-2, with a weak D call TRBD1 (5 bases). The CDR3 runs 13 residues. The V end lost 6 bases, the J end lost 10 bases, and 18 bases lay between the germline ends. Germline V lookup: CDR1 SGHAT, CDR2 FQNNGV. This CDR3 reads CASRTDNQGIYTF. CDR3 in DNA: TGTGCCAGCAGGACGGACAACCAAGGGATCTACACCTTC.

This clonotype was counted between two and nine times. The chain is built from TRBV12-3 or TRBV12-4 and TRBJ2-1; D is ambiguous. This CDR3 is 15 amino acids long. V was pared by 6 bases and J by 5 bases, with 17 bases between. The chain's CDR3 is CASSRKLAGDNEQFF. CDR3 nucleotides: TGTGCCAGCAGCCGTAAATTGGCAGGAGACAATGAGCAGTTCTTC.